The 21 T cell receptor beta chains given below trace back to one sample, sequenced in a study of blood T cell repertoires in COVID-19. The protocol was immunoSEQ multiplex PCR, while the TCRdb copy is restricted to in-frame clones and leaves out a portion. The sample yields 300,000 to 350,000 clones, 90% seen once. The sequencing sample was made of PBMCs or T cells enriched from blood (not recorded which). The receptors were sampled from a woman aged 18-29 years with acute COVID-19.

This chain uses TRBV5-1 with TRBJ2-7; D is uncertain. CDR1 is SGHRS and CDR2 is YFSETQ in the germline V gene. V shed 6 bases and J shed 2 bases, with 6 bases lying between them. The CDR3 is 11 amino acids. The CDR3, as DNA: TGCGCCAGCATTTCCGCCTACGAGCAGTACTTC. This gives the protein CASISAYEQYF.

This clone is a singleton in its sample. This rearrangement joins TRBV5-1 to TRBJ1-5, with D tentatively TRBD1 (5 bases). The CDR3 length is 19 residues. V shed 2 bases and J shed 0 bases, with 21 bases lying between them. Germline CDR1 and CDR2: SGHRS and YFSETQ. CDR3 loop: CASSLSWRGQPYSNQPQHF. CDR3 in DNA: TGCGCCAGCAGCTTATCGTGGAGGGGCCAGCCTTATAGCAATCAGCCCCAGCATTTT.

The J gene is TRBJ1-2, the V gene TRBV11-3; TRBD1 might be the D (5 bases). This CDR3 has 14 residues. Germline V gene lookup returns CDR1 SGHNT and CDR2 YENEEA. The V and J ends lost 5 bases and 3 bases respectively, with 13 bases between them. DNA of the CDR3: TGTGCCAGCAGCCACCGGGGGTCTGACTATGGCTACACCTTC. Amino acid sequence: CASSHRGSDYGYTF.

The rearrangement uses TRBV7-9 and TRBJ1-3; 7 positions match TRBD1. The CDR3 contains 15 residues. Germline trimming cut 4 bases from V and 4 bases from J; bases unmatched to any gene: 7. Germline V gene data show CDR1 as SEHNR and CDR2 as FQNEAQ (reference sequence). CDR3 in DNA: TGTGCCAGCAGCTACCCCCCGGACAGGGGAAACACCATATATTTT. It yields the protein CASSYPPDRGNTIYF.

V gene TRBV2 combines with J gene TRBJ1-2, with D possibly matching TRBD1 (5 bases). The germline gives CDR1 SNHLY, CDR2 FYNNEI. V lost 3 bases to trimming and J lost 0 bases, with 8 bases between them. The CDR3 has 14 residues. The CDR3 coding sequence is TGTGCCAGCAGTGACGACAGAGCTAACTATGGCTACACCTTC. Protein: CASSDDRANYGYTF. The full variable domain, rest sourced from reference TRBV2 and TRBJ1-2, is EPEVTQTPSHQVTQMGQEVILRCVPISNHLYFYWYRQILGQKVEFLVSFYNNEISEKSEIFDDQFSVERPDGSNFTLKIRSTKLEDSAMYFCASSDDRANYGYTFGSGTRLTVV.

This clone appeared a few times. This sequence joins TRBV6-1 and TRBJ1-2, with TRBD1 matching 9 bases. Germline V CDR1 and CDR2: MNHNS, SASEGT. With 2 bases clipped from V and 6 bases from J, the junction kept 10 bases outside the gene matches. The CDR3 consists of 16 residues. The CDR3 region is CASSEKNRGRRNGYTF. CDR3 bases: TGTGCCAGCAGTGAAAAAAACAGGGGGCGGAGAAATGGCTACACCTTC.

This chain links TRBV24-1 with TRBJ2-3; TRBD2 is a possible D gene (5 bases). The CDR3 contains 15 residues. The V end lost 7 bases, the J end lost 0 bases, and 13 bases lay between the germline ends. Germline assignment: CDR1 KGHDR and CDR2 SFDVKD. Here the CDR3 DNA reads TGTGCCACCAGCCACCCCAGCGGTAGCACAGATACGCAGTATTTT. This gives the protein CATSHPSGSTDTQYF.

This clone was observed a handful of times. The chain links TRBV2 to TRBJ1-5; no definite D call. This CDR3 spans 14 amino acids. V lost 4 bases, J lost 6 bases, and 13 bases lay in between. The germline V gene encodes CDR1 SNHLY and CDR2 FYNNEI. The CDR3 sequence is CASSAPAGIQPQHF. The CDR3 nucleotides read TGTGCCAGCAGTGCTCCAGCGGGGATTCAGCCCCAGCATTTT.

This chain uses TRBV3-1 (or the pseudogene TRBV3-2) with TRBJ1-4; TRBD1 matches 8 bases. J lost 7 bases, V lost 5 bases, and 12 bases had no gene match. The CDR3 spans 16 residues. The germline CDR1 and CDR2 sequences are LGHDT and YNNKEL (reference sequence). This CDR3 is CASSFPGGARFEKLFF. CDR3 coding DNA: TGTGCCAGCAGCTTCCCAGGGGGCGCAAGGTTTGAAAAACTGTTTTTT.

This chain joins TRBV6-5 and TRBJ1-2, with a tentative D call TRBD1 (5 bases). Germline CDR1 MNHEY, CDR2 SVGAGI. CDR3 size: 15 residues. Trimming shortened V by 0 bases and J by 3 bases, and 11 bases separated the two germline ends. CDR3 loop: CASSYSGQGYYGYTF. In DNA form, the CDR3 reads TGTGCCAGCAGTTACTCAGGTCAGGGCTACTATGGCTACACCTTC.

This clone was observed a single time. CDR3 DNA sequence: TGTGCCAGTAGTACCGCGGCGGGGGGCGAGGCTTTCTTT. Translating it yields CASSTAAGGEAFF. The chain links TRBV19 to TRBJ1-1; TRBD1 might be the D (6 bases). In germline, CDR1 is LNHDA, CDR2 SQIVND (reference sequence). Trimming stripped 4 bases from V and 11 bases from J, with 17 bases between. The CDR3 runs 13 residues.

The genes are TRBV28 and TRBJ2-3; 8 bases fit TRBD2. The V segment lost 2 bases and the J segment 1 base; nucleotides outside the gene matches: 5. Germline-derived CDR1 and CDR2 are MDHEN and SYDVKM. The CDR3 sequence is 16 residues long. This CDR3 reads CASSLVAGGRTDTQYF. In DNA, the CDR3 is TGTGCCAGCAGTTTAGTCGCGGGAGGTCGCACAGATACGCAGTATTTT.

CDR3 nucleotides: TGTGCCAGCAGTTTGCCGGGCAGGGGTCAGCCCCAGCATTTT. This translates into CASSLPGRGQPQHF. This chain uses TRBV28 with TRBJ1-5; TRBD1 is a possible D gene (6 bases). V lost 3 bases and J lost 6, with 12 bases in between. The germline V gene has CDR1 MDHEN and CDR2 SYDVKM. This CDR3 region has 14 residues.

V usage is TRBV6-5 and J usage is TRBJ1-4; D gene unclear. Trimming removed 4 bases from V and 0 bases from J, with 6 bases in between. This CDR3 region has 14 residues. In germline, CDR1 is MNHEY, CDR2 SVGAGI. The CDR3 DNA reads as TGTGCCAGCAGTTCCAGGTCAACTAATGAAAAACTGTTTTTT. The encoded protein is CASSSRSTNEKLFF.

The rearrangement links TRBV28 to TRBJ2-3; 10 positions agree with TRBD2. CDR1 and CDR2 (germline): MDHEN, SYDVKM. V lost 2 bases to trimming and J lost 5 bases; unmatched junction nucleotides: 10. The CDR3 is made up of 17 amino acids. The CDR3 DNA reads TGTGCCAGCAGTTTAGAGCTAGCGGGAGCGTTTGGAGATACGCAGTATTTT. This gives the protein CASSLELAGAFGDTQYF.

The gene calls are TRBV28 and TRBJ1-2; 10 bases are a match to TRBD1. Germline assignment: CDR1 MDHEN and CDR2 SYDVKM. The CDR3 runs 15 residues. Unmatched junction bases numbered 9, after V lost 3 bases and J lost 8 bases. The CDR3 DNA follows: TGTGCCAGCAGTTTTTCGGGACAGGGGTCGGTGGGCTACACCTTC. This codes for CASSFSGQGSVGYTF.

The J gene is TRBJ1-1, the V gene TRBV5-1, with D possibly TRBD1 on 6 matching bases. The CDR3 sequence is 17 residues long. Trimming removed 0 bases from V and 5 bases from J, with 20 bases in between. CDR1 SGHRS and CDR2 YFSETQ come from the germline V gene. The CDR3 DNA sequence: TGCGCCAGCAGCTTGGAGCAGGGGCCGATTTTTGGAACTGAAGCTTTCTTT. The encoded protein is CASSLEQGPIFGTEAFF.

V and J are TRBV7-8 and TRBJ1-5; 9 bases fit TRBD1. Germline CDR1 is SGHVS and CDR2 is FQNEAQ. This CDR3 is 16 amino acids long. Unmatched junction bases numbered 6, after V lost 1 base and J lost 5 bases. The CDR3 loop reads CASSLEGTGRYQPQHF. Written as DNA, the CDR3 is TGTGCCAGCAGCTTAGAAGGGACAGGGCGATATCAGCCCCAGCATTTT.

The J gene is TRBJ1-2, the V gene TRBV29-1, with D perhaps matching TRBD1 (5 bases). Trimming removed 4 bases at V and 4 bases at J, with 13 bases between. Germline assignment: CDR1 SQVTM and CDR2 ANQGSEA. The CDR3 has 13 amino acids. The CDR3 region has the DNA TGCAGCGTTGTCGATGCAGGGTTCTATGGCTACACCTTC. It translates to CSVVDAGFYGYTF.

This clone has only a few counts. The genes are TRBV9 and TRBJ2-2, with a weak D call TRBD2 (6 bases). Germline V gene data show CDR1 as SGDLS and CDR2 as YYNGEE. CDR3 size: 14 residues. Deletions cut 0 bases from V and 7 bases from J, with 10 bases between. The DNA of the CDR3 is TGTGCCAGCAGCGTAGATCGGGAGTACGGGGAGCTGTTTTTT. Protein sequence: CASSVDREYGELFF.

The chain uses TRBV19 and TRBJ2-1; 10 bases line up with TRBD2. This CDR3 has 15 residues. The V and J ends lost 1 base and 10 bases, in that order; junction bases with no gene match: 7. The germline CDR1 and CDR2 sequences are LNHDA and SQIVND (reference sequence). DNA for the CDR3: TGTGCCAGTAGTATAGGTAGCGGGGGGATTTCCGAGCAGTTCTTC. Its protein product is CASSIGSGGISEQFF.